A single sample is the source of the 14 T cell receptor beta chains below, sequenced in a study of cytomegalovirus exposure and HLA in healthy donors. PCR amplification relied on 60 Vbeta primers (plus 13 Jbeta primers). Only in-frame clones appear in the TCRdb table, and some are missing; sequencing was by immunoSEQ multiplex PCR. The sample holds 100,000 to 120,000 clones; about 16% are singletons and the top ten take about 0.8%. The sequenced sample consisted of PBMCs. The source is a female donor in good health and CMV-seronegative.

This clone has a count of ten or more. The chain joins TRBV5-1 to TRBJ2-7, with D possibly matching TRBD2 (6 bases). Trimming stripped 4 bases from V and 2 bases from J, with 13 bases between. In germline, CDR1 is SGHRS, CDR2 YFSETQ. The CDR3 spans 14 residues. CDR3 loop: CASSPGTLTYEQYF. CDR3 sequence (DNA): TGCGCCAGCAGCCCGGGGACTCTGACCTACGAGCAGTACTTC.

The chain couples TRBV5-1 to TRBJ2-7, with 8 bases matching TRBD1. This CDR3 has 16 amino acids. Germline V gene sequence: CDR1 SGHRS, CDR2 YFSETQ. The ends lost 0 bases at V and 3 bases at J; junction bases unmatched: 8. The CDR3 protein is CASSLALQGGYYEQYF. The CDR3 nucleotides read TGCGCCAGCAGCTTGGCCCTACAGGGGGGATACTACGAGCAGTACTTC.

The gene calls are TRBV10-1 and TRBJ1-4; the D gene is possibly TRBD1 (5 bases). CDR3 length equals 16 residues. Germline CDR1 reads WNHNN; CDR2 reads SYGVQD (reference sequence). Trimming cost V 11 bases and J 2 bases, with 21 bases left between them. The CDR3 reads CALAGGGSVTNEKLFF. CDR3 coding DNA: TGCGCCTTGGCGGGGGGGGGTAGTGTGACTAATGAAAAACTGTTTTTT.

A few counts support this clone. The same CDR3 also results from other DNA sequences found in this sample. The chain joins TRBV25-1 to TRBJ1-6; a weak D match, TRBD1 (6 bases). Trimming took off 0 bases at V and 3 bases at J, with 15 bases between the two ends. The CDR3 consists of 18 residues. Germline V gene sequence: CDR1 MGHDK, CDR2 SYGVNS. CDR3 amino acids: CASSEYTAGDRYNSPLHF. The CDR3 region has the DNA TGTGCCAGCAGTGAATATACGGCAGGGGATCGCTATAATTCACCCCTCCACTTT. The full variable domain, its missing parts supplied by reference TRBV25-1 and TRBJ1-6, is EADIYQTPRYLVIGTGKKITLECSQTMGHDKMYWYQQDPGMELHLIHYSYGVNSTEKGDLSSESTVSRIRTEHFPLTLESARPSHTSQYLCASSEYTAGDRYNSPLHFGNGTRLTVT.

The CDR3, as DNA: TGCGCCAGCAGCCAAGATGTGGGGCAGCTCTATGGCTACACCTTC. It is translated as CASSQDVGQLYGYTF. This chain uses TRBV4-3 with TRBJ1-2, with D maybe TRBD1 (5 bases). The CDR3 sequence is 15 residues long. V was pared by 0 bases and J by 4 bases, with 12 bases between. Germline lookup yields CDR1 LGHNA and CDR2 YSLEER.

This chain joins TRBV28 and TRBJ2-3; D ambiguous. The CDR3 extends over 12 amino acids. Germline CDR1 and CDR2: MDHEN and SYDVKM. Trimming shortened V by 3 bases and J by 6 bases, and 7 bases separated the two germline ends. The chain's CDR3 is CASSFARDTQYF. For the CDR3, the DNA is TGTGCCAGCAGTTTTGCGCGCGATACGCAGTATTTT.

A few counts support this clone. The rearrangement uses TRBV7-9 and TRBJ2-1; D gene unclear. The germline V and J ends were trimmed by 2 bases and 4 bases, with 3 bases remaining between them. The V gene's germline CDR1 is SEHNR and CDR2 FQNEAQ (reference sequence). The length of the CDR3 is 12 residues. The CDR3 protein is CASSLPYNEQFF. The CDR3 DNA reads as TGTGCCAGCAGCTTACCGTACAATGAGCAGTTCTTC.

The rearrangement joins TRBV12-5 to TRBJ2-2; tentative D call: TRBD1 (6 bases). Trimming shortened V by 2 bases and J by 0 bases, and 13 bases separated the two germline ends. The germline gives CDR1 LGHNT, CDR2 FRNRAP. CDR3 length: 17 residues. The CDR3 region has the DNA TGTGCTAGTGGTTTGATCTCCGGGACACCGAACACCGGGGAGCTGTTTTTT. Protein product: CASGLISGTPNTGELFF.

The genes are TRBV7-9 and TRBJ2-2; weak D call: TRBD1 (5 bases). The CDR3 is 14 residues long. V dropped 5 bases and J dropped 3 bases, with 10 bases sitting between them. The germline V gene has CDR1 SEHNR and CDR2 FQNEAQ (reference sequence). CDR3 nucleotide sequence: TGTGCCAGCAGCCGAGGACAAGACACCGGGGAGCTGTTTTTT. Translated: CASSRGQDTGELFF.

The J gene is TRBJ1-2, the V gene TRBV29-1; TRBD1 aligns across 8 bases. The CDR3 covers 12 residues. J was trimmed by 4 bases and V by 7 bases; bases with no gene match: 5. Per germline, CDR1 SQVTM and CDR2 ANQGSEA. CDR3 nucleotide sequence: TGCAGCGCCGAGGACAGGGCCTATGGCTACACCTTC. Translated, it gives CSAEDRAYGYTF.

This chain connects TRBV4-1 to TRBJ2-7, with D maybe TRBD2 (5 bases). Germline V gene lookup returns CDR1 MGHRA and CDR2 YSYEKL. The CDR3 consists of 16 residues. Trimming removed 1 base from V and 6 bases from J, with 19 bases in between. CDR3 sequence (DNA): TGCGCCAGCAGCCAAGTTTTTTCAGGACGGAGGCCCGAGCAGTACTTC. Residues: CASSQVFSGRRPEQYF.

The rearrangement uses TRBV9 and TRBJ1-4; 10 bases match TRBD1. CDR1 and CDR2 (germline): SGDLS, YYNGEE. The CDR3 extends over 18 amino acids. V was clipped by 0 bases and J by 6 bases; unmatched bases: 11. The CDR3 DNA reads as TGTGCCAGCAGCGTAGATAGGAGAGGGGGACAGGGGCATGAAAAACTGTTTTTT. It encodes CASSVDRRGGQGHEKLFF.

Concerning this clone itself: A junction end diverges from the germline sequence, so it may reflect a read error. V is TRBV6-4 and J is TRBJ2-1; 7 bases line up with TRBD2. Germline lookup yields CDR1 MRHNA and CDR2 SNTAGT. This CDR3 has 12 amino acids. DNA of the CDR3: TGTGCCAGCAGTGACTCAGGGAGGACTAGGGTCTTC. Translating gives CASSDSGRTRVF.

This chain connects TRBV6-5 to TRBJ2-2; 12 bases match TRBD2. The CDR3 runs to 14 residues. The V gene end was trimmed by 7 bases and the J gene end by 7 bases; junction bases not matched to a gene: 4. The germline CDR1 and CDR2 sequences are MNHEY and SVGAGI. CDR3 protein: CASIGLAGYGELFF. In nucleotides, the CDR3 is TGTGCCAGCATTGGACTAGCGGGGTACGGGGAGCTGTTTTTT.